This T cell receptor (beta chain) was observed in a study of T cell responses to AZD1222 COVID-19 vaccine. The table came from immunoSEQ multiplex PCR; TCRdb's copy has only in-frame clones and leaves some out. The sample contains approximately 150,000 clones, about 83% of which appear only once. Concerning this clone itself: Its target is unknown.

Study-level findings and limits: Donors skewed white British and female; clonal diversity was possibly underestimated. The study identified only six AZD1222 recipients as seropositive at baseline.

The ends were cut back, 2 bases at V and 5 bases at J, with 15 bases in the middle. The CDR3 contains 15 residues. Germline CDR1 and CDR2: MNHNS and SASEGT. The material was peripheral blood, obtained 28 days after the second AZD1222 dose. This sequence originates from an adult who received the AZD1222 COVID-19 vaccine. The chain recombines TRBV6-1 with TRBJ1-1; a weak D match, TRBD1 (5 bases). The CDR3 sequence: CASSESEGEGTEAFF. CDR3 DNA: TGTGCCAGCAGTGAATCGGAAGGAGAGGGGACTGAAGCTTTCTTT.